The 16 T cell receptor beta chains presented below share a single source sample, sequenced in a study of radiation and T cells in renal cell carcinoma. The repertoire was sequenced with immunoSEQ multiplex PCR; TCRdb's copy has only in-frame clones and lacks some. Of some 72,000 clones listed, around 80% are singletons. Described time point: blood 2 weeks post-SBRT. Treatment of the sample: 15 Gy SBRT to primary tumor, nephrectomy 4 weeks later. The specimen comprised blood, sampled from a patient whose treatment included radiotherapy and nephrectomy. The receptors were sampled from a man in his 60s with renal cell carcinoma.

The J gene is TRBJ2-5, the V gene TRBV2, with 9 bases identical to TRBD1. The end of the DNA fits TRBJ2-7 better, so the J call may be wrong. CDR1 is SNHLY, CDR2 FYNNEI, per germline. The CDR3 is 14 residues long. CDR3 bases: TGTGCCAGCCTCCGGGACAGGGATCGCTACGAGCAGTACTTC. It specifies CASLRDRDRYEQYF.

This clone was seen a single time. In DNA form, the CDR3 reads TGTGCCTGGAGTGGAGATAGCGGGAGCCCCTCCTACAATGAGCAGTTCTTC. It yields the protein CAWSGDSGSPSYNEQFF. The chain combines TRBV30 with TRBJ2-1; 9 positions agree with TRBD2. Germline lookup yields CDR1 GTSNPN and CDR2 SVGIG (reference sequence). The CDR3 spans 17 residues. The V and J ends lost 1 base and 0 bases, in that order; junction bases with no gene match: 7.

Only one count was recorded for this clone. The chain recombines TRBV27 with TRBJ1-5; no definite D call. Germline V gene sequence: CDR1 MNHEY, CDR2 SMNVEV (reference sequence). CDR3 length: 17 amino acids. Deletions cut 6 bases from V and 0 bases from J, with 18 bases between. CDR3 sequence (DNA): TGTGCCAGCAGGAATCTTTTCGACGGTGATAGCAATCAGCCCCAGCATTTT. Amino acids: CASRNLFDGDSNQPQHF.

The chain recombines TRBV5-4 with TRBJ2-3, with D perhaps assigned TRBD1 or TRBD2 (5 bases each). Germline V gene sequence: CDR1 SGHNT, CDR2 YYREEE (reference sequence). The V gene lost 2 bases and the J gene lost 4 bases, with 17 bases spanning the gap. This CDR3 has 16 amino acids. CDR3 amino acids: CASSLTGPRSADTQYF. As DNA, the CDR3 is TGTGCCAGCAGCTTAACGGGACCCCGTAGCGCAGATACGCAGTATTTT.

CDR3 protein: CASIPTRAGAETQYF. The DNA of the CDR3 is TGTGCCAGCATCCCCACCAGGGCAGGGGCAGAGACCCAGTACTTC. The chain carries TRBV28 and TRBJ2-5; the D gene is possibly TRBD1 (6 bases). Between the trimmed V and J ends, which lost 7 bases and 4 bases, there was a span of 19 bases. There are 15 residues in the CDR3. From germline, CDR1 is MDHEN and CDR2 SYDVKM.

J is TRBJ1-1 and V is TRBV5-1; no clear D. Germline lookup yields CDR1 SGHRS and CDR2 YFSETQ. The CDR3 sequence is 13 residues long. V was pared by 0 bases and J by 4 bases, with 7 bases between. For the CDR3, the DNA is TGCGCCAGCAGCTTGGGAGAACCCACTGAAGCTTTCTTT. Translation: CASSLGEPTEAFF.

The V call is TRBV5-1, the J call TRBJ2-7, with 7 nucleotides matching TRBD1. Germline lookup yields CDR1 SGHRS and CDR2 YFSETQ. CDR3 size: 16 residues. With V trimmed by 4 bases and J by 2 bases, 12 bases remained unmatched. The CDR3 DNA sequence: TGCGCCAGCAGCCTGGACGGGACAGCTGGAGCCTACGAGCAGTACTTC. It translates to CASSLDGTAGAYEQYF.

This chain links TRBV6-6 with TRBJ1-3; D is unresolved. Germline CDR1 and CDR2: MNHNY and SVGAGI (reference sequence). Trimming left V 1 base short and J 0 bases short, with 7 bases between. The CDR3 spans 15 residues. The CDR3 region is CASSYLPHSGNTIYF. The CDR3 DNA is TGTGCCAGCAGTTACTTGCCTCACTCTGGAAACACCATATATTTT.

V usage is TRBV19 and J usage is TRBJ2-7; the match to TRBD1 covers 8 bases. Germline assignment: CDR1 LNHDA and CDR2 SQIVND (reference sequence). This CDR3 has 13 amino acids. Trimming took 11 bases from V and 7 from J; bases not matched to a gene: 13. The DNA of the CDR3 is TGTGCCTCCTTCCCGGGACAGGTAGGAGAGCAGTACTTC. This sequence encodes CASFPGQVGEQYF. Supplemented by reference TRBV19 and TRBJ2-7, the full variable domain reads DGGITQSPKYLFRKEGQNVTLSCEQNLNHDAMYWYRQDPGQGLRLIYYSQIVNDFQKGDIAEGYSVSREKKESFPLTVTSAQKNPTAFYLCASFPGQVGEQYFGPGTRLTVT.

The gene calls are TRBV5-1 and TRBJ2-5; D may correspond to TRBD1 or TRBD2 (5 bases each). The CDR3 extends over 15 amino acids. CDR1 and CDR2 (germline): SGHRS, YFSETQ. Trimming removed 4 bases from V and 5 bases from J, with 18 bases in between. CDR3 amino acids: CASSSHGQGEETQYF. The CDR3 coding sequence is TGCGCCAGCAGCAGCCATGGGCAAGGGGAGGAGACCCAGTACTTC.

This chain joins TRBV15 and TRBJ2-2; 9 positions match TRBD2. There are 18 residues in the CDR3. Looked up from germline, CDR1 is LNHNV and CDR2 is YYDKDF (reference sequence). Trimming removed 4 bases from V and 6 bases from J; junction bases left unmatched: 15. The DNA of the CDR3 is TGTGCCACCAGCATAGGGCAGGGCGTAGCGGGAGACCCCGGGGAGCTGTTTTTT. It is translated as CATSIGQGVAGDPGELFF.

The chain links TRBV7-6 to TRBJ2-7, with TRBD1 matching 7 bases. Trimming cost V 2 bases and J 3 bases; bases outside gene matches: 4. This CDR3 contains 14 residues. In germline, CDR1 is SGHVS, CDR2 FNYEAQ. The CDR3, as DNA: TGTGCCAGCAGCTTACTCAGACAGGGCTACGAGCAGTACTTC. This codes for CASSLLRQGYEQYF.

This chain uses TRBV5-6 with TRBJ2-2; tentatively, D is TRBD2 (6 bases). V dropped 4 bases and J dropped 5 bases, with 21 bases sitting between them. CDR3 length equals 17 residues. In germline, CDR1 is SGHDT, CDR2 YYEEEE. CDR3 loop: CASSPVPSSARTGELFF. CDR3 nucleotides: TGTGCCAGCAGCCCGGTTCCCTCTAGCGCGAGAACCGGGGAGCTGTTTTTT.

V and J are TRBV9 and TRBJ2-1, with TRBD2 matching 7 bases. This CDR3 has 17 residues. Germline V gene data show CDR1 as SGDLS and CDR2 as YYNGEE. The J segment lost 5 bases and the V segment lost 0 bases, leaving 11 bases of the junction unmatched. The CDR3 sequence is CASSVATASGSNNEQFF. In nucleotides, the CDR3 is TGTGCCAGCAGCGTAGCTACGGCTAGCGGATCGAACAATGAGCAGTTCTTC. Combining the CDR3 with reference TRBV9 and TRBJ2-1 gives the whole variable domain DSGVTQTPKHLITATGQRVTLRCSPRSGDLSVYWYQQSLDQGLQFLIQYYNGEERAKGNILERFSAQQFPDLHSELNLSSLELGDSALYFCASSVATASGSNNEQFFGPGTRLTVL.

The table lists this clone with a few counts. The chain combines TRBV30 with TRBJ1-1; 7 bases are shared with TRBD1. CDR1 GTSNPN and CDR2 SVGIG come from the germline V gene (reference sequence). With 4 bases clipped from V and 5 bases from J, the junction kept 7 bases outside the gene matches. The CDR3 sequence is 13 residues long. CDR3 DNA: TGTGCCTGGATAGGACAGGAGAGGACTGAAGCTTTCTTT. Its protein is CAWIGQERTEAFF.

The chain links TRBV7-2 to TRBJ2-7; TRBD1 matches 9 bases. The CDR3 is 15 amino acids. CDR1 and CDR2 from the germline V gene are SGHTA and FQGNSA. With V trimmed by 1 base and J by 3 bases, 4 bases remained unmatched. The CDR3 is CASSLVGTGSYEQYF. In DNA form, the CDR3 reads TGTGCCAGCAGCTTAGTTGGGACAGGGAGCTACGAGCAGTACTTC.